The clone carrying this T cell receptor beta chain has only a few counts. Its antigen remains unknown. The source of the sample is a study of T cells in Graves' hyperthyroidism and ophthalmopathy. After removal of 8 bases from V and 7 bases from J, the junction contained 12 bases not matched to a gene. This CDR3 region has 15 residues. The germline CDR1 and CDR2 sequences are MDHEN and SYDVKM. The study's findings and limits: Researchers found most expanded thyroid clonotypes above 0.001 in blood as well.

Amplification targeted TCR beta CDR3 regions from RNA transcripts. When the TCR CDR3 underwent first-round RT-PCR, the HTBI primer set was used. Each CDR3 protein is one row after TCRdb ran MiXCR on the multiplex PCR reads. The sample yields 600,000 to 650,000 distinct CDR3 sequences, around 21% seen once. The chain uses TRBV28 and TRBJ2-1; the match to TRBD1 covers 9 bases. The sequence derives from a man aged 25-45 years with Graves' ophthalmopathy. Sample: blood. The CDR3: CASSPGQGSKNEQFF. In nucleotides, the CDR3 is TGTGCCAGCTCACCGGGACAGGGATCAAAAAATGAGCAGTTCTTC.